This T cell receptor (beta chain) is drawn from a study of T cell clones after liver transplantation (dated by TCRdb to between 2019 and 2020). Background on the whole study: The samples were obtained from ITN030ST, a randomized trial that attempted immunosuppression withdrawal within 2 years after liver transplantation. After a pre-transplant mixed lymphocyte reaction, TCRbeta sequencing was used to pinpoint donor-reactive T cell clones, which were subsequently tracked in post-transplant blood. Third party-reactive TCRbeta sequences were also identified from pre-transplant MLRs to serve as an antigen-independent comparator for donor-reactive sequences. Three of the eight recipients were HCV-positive; the others were transplanted for non-autoimmune, non-viral indications. Subjects received no induction therapy and standard immunosuppression until randomization at 12-24 months post-transplant. Tolerance was defined as complete withdrawal of immunosuppression for at least one year without a rise in liver enzymes beyond twice the upper limit of normal. Blood samples were collected pre-transplant, pre-randomization before withdrawal, and post-randomization after either full withdrawal or failed withdrawal. The study cohort included 8 liver transplant recipients, of whom 3 were classified as tolerant and 5 as non-tolerant.

What the authors observed across the whole study: Conclusions were preliminary, limited by small, heterogeneous patient numbers and non-standardized post-transplant time points. Because allograft tissue specimens were not available, migration of donor-reactive T cells into the graft, rather than deletion, may have occurred. A greater decline was seen for donor-reactive sequences than for third party-reactive sequences, suggesting partial antigen-specific deletion unrelated to withdrawal success. After accounting for repertoire turnover, donor-reactive detection was significantly reduced in 7 of 8 subjects for CD4 and 8 of 8 for CD8. Low numbers of available donor cells limited the measurable donor-reactive repertoire in a couple of subjects. Circulating donor-reactive CD4 TCRbeta sequences fell significantly post-transplant in most of the 8 subjects, irrespective of tolerance or HCV status.

High-throughput TCRbeta CDR3 sequencing of frozen genomic DNA was performed by immunoSEQ, including PCR amplification, mapping, bias correction and internal controls. In the original analysis: Only productive rearrangements were retained, with each unique TCRbeta sequence defined by its CDR3 nucleotide sequence together with its V and J gene. Donor-reactive sequences required at least 5-fold expansion in CFSE-low cells versus unstimulated pre-transplant cells and at least 0.01% frequency. Per-subject minimum frequency thresholds, based on the lowest-template unstimulated sample, ensured at least 90% detection power. Jensen-Shannon divergence between the top 1000 TCRbeta sequences post-transplant and pre-transplant was used to measure repertoire turnover. Changes in detection of donor-reactive sequences were assessed with two-sided Fisher's exact tests. Drawn from immuneACCESS, this table holds only the in-frame rearrangements with V and J called that TCRdb kept. Clones are partly lost; checked studies trace under half to an unresolved V gene and leave the rest unexplained. The DNA was the basis for D and trimming; V, J and clone size are from that table. The sample contains 18,000 or so clones, around 91% of them found a single time. The top ten hold roughly 13% of the sample.

Turning to this clone: Its cognate antigen has yet to be identified. The record has no base qualities; no much larger clone is one base away.

Thawed unstimulated PBMCs were stained for CD3, CD4 and CD8 and FACS-sorted into CD3+CD4+ and CD3+CD8+ populations. All 8 studied subjects were randomized to withdrawal of immunosuppression. The Qiagen DNeasy Blood and Tissue Kit was used for isolation of genomic DNA. This TCR came from a human patient who received a liver transplant. Where a transplant has occurred, the graft donor may have supplied some of the T cells. Material: CD8+ T cells from blood, obtained roughly 3.5 years after liver transplant.

The CDR3 reads CASNLGQATGELFF. Read as DNA, the sequence is TGTGCCTCCAACCTGGGACAGGCCACCGGGGAGCTGTTTTTT. In this chain, TRBV19 is recombined with TRBJ2-2; 8 middle bases align to TRBD1. The CDR3 contains 14 residues, cysteine and phenylalanine counted. The only DNA kept is the CDR3, 42 bases in frame from the first base. Reading the germline V gene (reference sequence) gives CDR1 LNHDA and CDR2 SQIVND. The germline V end is reduced by 11 bases and the J end by 4 bases; junction bases left unmatched: 9.